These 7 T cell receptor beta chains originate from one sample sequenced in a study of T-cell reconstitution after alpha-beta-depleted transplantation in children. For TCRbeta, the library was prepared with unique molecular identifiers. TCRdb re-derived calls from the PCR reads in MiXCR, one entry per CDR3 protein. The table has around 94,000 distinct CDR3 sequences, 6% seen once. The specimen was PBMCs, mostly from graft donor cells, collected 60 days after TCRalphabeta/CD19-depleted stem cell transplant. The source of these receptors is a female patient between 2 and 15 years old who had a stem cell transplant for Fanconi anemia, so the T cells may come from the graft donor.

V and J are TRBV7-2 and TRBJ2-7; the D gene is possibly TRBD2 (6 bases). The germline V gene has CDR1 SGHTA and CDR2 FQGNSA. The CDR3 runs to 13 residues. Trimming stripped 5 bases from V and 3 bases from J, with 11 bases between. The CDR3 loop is CASSPTSYYEQYF. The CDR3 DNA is TGTGCCAGCAGCCCGACTAGTTACTACGAGCAGTACTTC.

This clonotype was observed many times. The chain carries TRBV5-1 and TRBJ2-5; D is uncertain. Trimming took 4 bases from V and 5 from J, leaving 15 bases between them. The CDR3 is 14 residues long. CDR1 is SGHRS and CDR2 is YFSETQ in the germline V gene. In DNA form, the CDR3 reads TGCGCCAGCAGCCCCCGGACCCAATCGGAGACCCAGTACTTC. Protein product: CASSPRTQSETQYF.

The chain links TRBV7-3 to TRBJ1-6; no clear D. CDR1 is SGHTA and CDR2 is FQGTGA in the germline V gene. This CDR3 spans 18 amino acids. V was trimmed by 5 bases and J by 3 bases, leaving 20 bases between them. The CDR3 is CASSPTGKGGLYNSPLHF. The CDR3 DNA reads TGTGCCAGCAGCCCTACCGGGAAGGGAGGCCTCTATAATTCACCCCTCCACTTT.

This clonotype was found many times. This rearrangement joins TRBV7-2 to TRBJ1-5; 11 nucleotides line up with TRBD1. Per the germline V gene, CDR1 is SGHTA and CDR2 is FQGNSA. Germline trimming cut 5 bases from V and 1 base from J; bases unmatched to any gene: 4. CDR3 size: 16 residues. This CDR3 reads CASSPGTGGSNQPQHF. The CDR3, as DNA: TGTGCCAGCAGCCCCGGGACAGGGGGGAGCAATCAGCCCCAGCATTTT.

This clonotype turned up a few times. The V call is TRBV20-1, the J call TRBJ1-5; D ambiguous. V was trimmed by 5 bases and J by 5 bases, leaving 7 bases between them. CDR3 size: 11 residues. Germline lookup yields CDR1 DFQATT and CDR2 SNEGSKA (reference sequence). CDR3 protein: CSAARHQPQHF. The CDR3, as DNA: TGCAGTGCTGCCAGACATCAGCCCCAGCATTTT.

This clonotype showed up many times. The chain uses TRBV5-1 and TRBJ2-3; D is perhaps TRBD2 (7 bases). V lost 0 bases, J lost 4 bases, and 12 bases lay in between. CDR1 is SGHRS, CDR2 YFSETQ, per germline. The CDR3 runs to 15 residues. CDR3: CASSLDLGGADTQYF. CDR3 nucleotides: TGCGCCAGCAGCTTGGATCTAGGGGGGGCAGATACGCAGTATTTT.

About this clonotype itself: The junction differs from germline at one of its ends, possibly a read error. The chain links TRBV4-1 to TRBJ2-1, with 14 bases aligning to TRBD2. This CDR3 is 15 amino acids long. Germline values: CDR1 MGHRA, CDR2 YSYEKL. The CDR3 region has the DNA TGTGCCAGCAGCCGGGGACTAGCGGGGGTCTTGGAGCAGTTCTTC. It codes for CASSRGLAGVLEQFF.